This T cell receptor (beta chain) came from a study of T cells in Graves' hyperthyroidism and ophthalmopathy (dated by TCRdb to between 2018 and 2021). Some background on the complete study: Peripheral blood samples were taken at initial diagnosis, before any treatment was given. To identify distinguishing TCR V-J signatures, a discovery cohort of some 100 patients was used, comprising 40 to 45 with Graves' ophthalmopathy and about 59 with stable Graves' hyperthyroidism. Whether ophthalmopathy could be predicted prospectively was tested in an independent validation cohort made up of 18 hyperthyroidism patients plus 17 patients who later progressed to ophthalmopathy. The 90 to 100 discovery patients were randomly split 7:3 into training and test sets. In several Graves' hyperthyroidism patients, the study also compared T-cell repertoires from thyroid tissue with T-cell repertoires from blood. Following sampling, methimazole starting at 30 mg daily was given to hyperthyroidism patients, and high-dose intravenous methylprednisolone was given to ophthalmopathy patients. TCR Vbeta CDR3 sequencing of 130 to 150 peripheral blood samples (approximately 44 ophthalmopathy, some 75 hyperthyroidism and approximately 17 progressor patients) is reported in the paper. Findings and caveats that apply to the study as a whole: Most expanded thyroid clonotypes (frequency above 0.001) were also detected in blood, suggesting blood repertoires may reflect thyroid immune responses. In validation, the model predicted progression to ophthalmopathy with roughly 66% sensitivity and 72.22% specificity, a median of 6.5 months before onset. Sample size was not statistically predetermined, and investigators were not blinded to group allocation. A model built on a 13 V-J signature distinguished ophthalmopathy from stable hyperthyroidism, reaching roughly 88% sensitivity and under 84% specificity in cross-validation and 80%/75% in testing.

From the cysteine through the phenylalanine, the CDR3 covers 14 amino acids. The retained sequence is limited to the CDR3, 42 bases, with the frame set at the first base. CDR1 is given as LGHNT and CDR2 as FRNRAP, both from the germline V gene. The germline V end is reduced by 6 bases and the J end by 0 bases; junction bases left unmatched: 1. This clonotype was observed a single time. Which antigen it targets is not known. Base qualities were left out, and no much larger clone turns up one base away. One read gives only weak evidence. Stable Graves' hyperthyroidism was defined as the absence of progression to ophthalmopathy over 18 months of follow-up. Hyperthyroidism patients were newly diagnosed, had a disease duration of under 2 months, and were aged 18 to 65 years. Patients with uncontrolled infections, other autoimmune diseases, pregnancy or lactation were excluded. Diagnoses were based on clinical symptoms, serum thyroxine and TRAb, thyroid ultrasound and orbital computed tomography. PBMCs were isolated from 10 ml of fresh peripheral blood by Ficoll-Paque density gradient centrifugation. Total RNA was extracted with Trizol reagent, and quality was checked on an Agilent 2100 Bioanalyzer.

Amplification of TCR beta CDR3 regions was carried out from RNA transcripts. The TCR CDR3 was subjected to a first round of RT-PCR using the HTBI primer set and the Qiagen OneStep RT-PCR kit. Libraries were constructed in a second round of multiplex PCR, after which size selection and purification were performed. Libraries were sequenced paired-end with 100 bp reads on an Illumina HiSeq2000. The published analysis was carried out like this. SOAPnuke was used to process the raw data, throwing out any read that contained adapters or uncalled bases, had a mean Phred below 15, or lacked an exact constant-primer or identifier match. High-quality paired reads were merged with COPE v1.2.5, and unique nucleotide sequences were defined as clonotypes. Clonotypes were aligned to IMGT TRBV, TRBD and TRBJ reference segments using MiTCR v1.1. Analysis was restricted to V-J combinations with a frequency above 0.0001, which covered 99.2% of repertoires. The TCS score was defined as F50 (clonal expansion) divided by E x V (chaos), with BLOSUM62-based TCRdist calculated between CDR3 peptides within each V-J. Welch's t-statistics and random forest reduced 500 to 650 V-J features to some 14, which were used in a naive Bayes classifier (R e1071). TCRdb's own reprocessing of the public reads used fastp at Q25 and MiXCR and kept productive beta chains. Rows matching on CDR3 protein sequence are summarized as one entry with the most common DNA and genes. For this entry, the V and J calls and clone size follow TCRdb and not the study's own pipeline. The sample table records 700,000 or so distinct CDR3 sequences; around 17% of these occur just once. The ten most abundant clones make up 8.4% of the sample.

The source is a man between 18 and 29 years old with Graves' hyperthyroidism. The V and J genes are TRBV12-5 and TRBJ2-1, with 8 bases matching TRBD2. The specimen was blood. The CDR3 is CASGGRDSYNEQFF. The DNA sequence is TGTGCTAGTGGCGGGAGGGACTCCTACAATGAGCAGTTCTTC.